The entry that follows covers one TCR beta chain sequence. This sample stems from a study of monozygotic twins with inflammatory bowel disease. TCRdb reprocessed the 5' RACE reads and keeps a single row for each CDR3 protein, giving no DNA. Its table lists about 160,000 distinct CDR3 sequences. The CDR3 consists of 14 residues. The clonotype was recovered from a human donor with ulcerative colitis or Crohn's disease, or a healthy co-twin of an affected twin (not recorded which). Material: blood. The V call is TRBV12-3 or TRBV12-4, the J call TRBJ1-2; the D call from TCRdb, TRBD1, cannot be confirmed without DNA. CDR3 sequence: CASSLMTGGRGYTF.